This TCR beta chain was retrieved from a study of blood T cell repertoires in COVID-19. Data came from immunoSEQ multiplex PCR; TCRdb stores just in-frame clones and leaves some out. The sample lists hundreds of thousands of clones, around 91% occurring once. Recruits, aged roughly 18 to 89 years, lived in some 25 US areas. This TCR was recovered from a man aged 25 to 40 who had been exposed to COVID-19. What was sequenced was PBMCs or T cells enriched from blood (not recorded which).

Written as DNA, the CDR3 is TGTGCCAGCAGCTCCACGAGTCCGGCTGAAGCTTTCTTT. Protein sequence: CASSSTSPAEAFF. The rearrangement links TRBV7-9 to TRBJ1-1; D unclear. Trimming removed 4 bases at V and 6 bases at J, with 12 bases between. The CDR3 has 13 residues. Germline values: CDR1 SEHNR, CDR2 FQNEAQ (reference sequence).